These T cell receptor beta chains were read from a single sample in a study of human T cells and chemical hapten exposure. TCRdb passed the RACE reads through MiXCR, listing each CDR3 protein once. The sample has around 60,000 distinct CDR3 sequences, around 7% seen once. The material was whole blood, obtained in connection with sensitization to the hapten diphenylcyclopropenone (DPC). The receptor set was obtained from a woman in her 30s with alopecia areata. Some clones in this sample may be carry-over from other donors' samples. Each CDR3 is given with its conserved first and last residue. Fields, in order: V gene, D gene, J gene, clone size, CDR3 DNA, CDR3 protein. The D gene is left open where the match is weak. Not every row has a clone size; where given, it reads once, few, many or a size class.

>TRBV14|TRBD1|TRBJ1-1|many
TGTGCCAGCAGCCAGTCCGCCAAACAGGGGGAACTCTTT
CASSQSAKQGELF
>TRBV12-3/TRBV12-4|TRBD2|TRBJ2-1|many
TGTGCCAGCACCCTAGCGGGGGGCGTCAATGAGCAGTTCTTC
CASTLAGGVNEQFF
>TRBV4-1|.|TRBJ2-7|many
TGCGCCAGCAGCCAAGGAGGCCCGTACGAGCAGTACTTC
CASSQGGPYEQYF
>TRBV11-2|TRBD1|TRBJ2-1|many
TGTGCCAGCAGCGCCGGGACAGGGGGCTACAATGAGCAGTTCTTC
CASSAGTGGYNEQFF
>TRBV18|.|TRBJ1-1|.
TGTGCCAGCTCGCCACCCAACCCGAGGGACACTGAAGCTTTCTTT
CASSPPNPRDTEAFF
>TRBV5-4|.|TRBJ1-1|few
TGTGCCAGCAGCGCGGGACGGAACACTGAAGCTTTCTTT
CASSAGRNTEAFF
>TRBV20-1|.|TRBJ1-5|.
TGCAGTGCTCGCCCTGGGTCCCCCGTTTATAGCAATCAGCCCCAGCATTTT
CSARPGSPVYSNQPQHF
>TRBV2|.|TRBJ1-5|few
TGTGCCAGCAGTGAAATGTTGGAAGCGTCTAGCAATCAGCCCCAGCATTTT
CASSEMLEASSNQPQHF
>TRBV7-7|.|TRBJ2-1|few
TGTGCTAGCAGCTTAGGACACTTAACCTACAATGAGCAGTTCTTC
CASSLGHLTYNEQFF
>TRBV19|TRBD1|TRBJ1-5|many
TGTGCCAGTAGTACTGGGACAGTGGTTAATCAGCCCCAGCATTTT
CASSTGTVVNQPQHF
>TRBV14|.|TRBJ1-2|.
TGTGCCAGCAGCCAGCAGGGGTATGGCTACACCTTC
CASSQQGYGYTF
>TRBV27|.|TRBJ2-3|many
TGTGCCAGCAGTTCGGTCGTTAGGGCAGGAGATACGCAGTATTTT
CASSSVVRAGDTQYF
>TRBV6-6|TRBD1|TRBJ1-1|many
TGTGCCAGCAGCCCGATTGACAGGGCGGTCACTGAAGCTTTCTTT
CASSPIDRAVTEAFF
>TRBV7-2|.|TRBJ1-4|many
TGTGCCAGCAGCTTAAAAAGGGGTGAAAAACTGTTTTTT
CASSLKRGEKLFF
>TRBV7-3|.|TRBJ1-1|many
TGTGCCAGCAGCTCCCAGGCGGGGAACACTGAAGCTTTCTTT
CASSSQAGNTEAFF
>TRBV9|.|TRBJ2-2|many
TGTGCCAGCAGCGTAGGGTCAGGGGCGTACACCGGGGAGCTGTTTTTT
CASSVGSGAYTGELFF
>TRBV27|TRBD1|TRBJ1-2|many
TGTGCCAGCAGTTTCAGGACAGGGGACTATGGCTACACCTTC
CASSFRTGDYGYTF
>TRBV7-9|.|TRBJ1-1|few
TGTGCCAGCAGCTTAGGGGGAGGGGGTACTGAAGCTTTCTTT
CASSLGGGGTEAFF
>TRBV29-1|TRBD1|TRBJ1-4|many
TGCAGCGTCCCAGGCGGGACAGGGGGTATGGCTGAAAAACTGTTTTTT
CSVPGGTGGMAEKLFF
>TRBV10-3|TRBD1|TRBJ2-5|many
TGTGCCATCACACAGGGGTCCGGGGAGACCCAGCACTTC
CAITQGSGETQHF
>TRBV20-1|.|TRBJ1-2|many
TGCAGTGCTAGCCTGGGGGGACACTATGGCTACACCTTC
CSASLGGHYGYTF
>TRBV5-1|.|TRBJ1-1|.
TGCGCCAGCAGCTTGTTCCCGGGCCCCGATATGAACACTGAAGCTTTCTTT
CASSLFPGPDMNTEAFF
>TRBV9|TRBD2|TRBJ2-3|few
TGTGCCAGCAGCGAGAGGGGACTAGCGGGGGGGGCAGATACGCAGTATTTT
CASSERGLAGGADTQYF
>TRBV11-1|.|TRBJ2-3|many
TGTGCCAGCAGCTTAGTCGCAATGGGCACAGATACGCAGTATTTT
CASSLVAMGTDTQYF
>TRBV4-2|.|TRBJ1-4|few
TGTGCCAGCAGCCAAGAAGTGCAGGGGTATGAAAAACTGTTTTTT
CASSQEVQGYEKLFF
>TRBV20-1|.|TRBJ1-1|many
TGCAGTGCTAGTCACGGGGGGGAAGCTTTCTTT
CSASHGGEAFF
>TRBV30|.|TRBJ2-2|many
TGTGCCTGGAACCACGTAAACACCGGGGAGCTGTTTTTT
CAWNHVNTGELFF